This T cell receptor (beta chain) was observed in a study of human versus mouse CDR3 diversity and MHC coevolution (dated by TCRdb to about 2017). Regarding the research as a whole: The immunoSEQ assay was reported to detect one in 200,000 T cells and to minimize multiplex PCR amplification bias. Human naive CD4 T cell repertoires served as a reference for TCR selection on multiple MHC II alleles, compared against human-TCR-locus transgenic mice with single MHC II. Three healthy volunteer blood donors were included in the human cohort, with one aged 30 to 40, one aged 40 to 49 and one aged 60 to 69 at collection. Across mouse and human samples, each sample had between about 5.5 x 10^6 and 1.6 x 10^7 valid reads.

Including the terminal cysteine and phenylalanine, the CDR3 comprises 15 residues. The CDR3 DNA has 45 bases and is translated from base 1. Per the germline V gene, SGHRS is the CDR1 and YFSETQ is the CDR2. V loses 1 base, J loses 5 bases, and the germline ends lie 13 bases apart. The full study reports these points: iCHAO1 estimates gave humans the largest TCR beta repertoire, 1.5 million to 2 million clonotypes, attributed likely to selection by multiple MHC II molecules. Because human T cells were selected on five or six MHC II alleles, repertoire diversity in humans and mice was not considered directly comparable. The lowest clonal inequality scores among all compared groups were observed in most of the three human donors. On average, humans had more CDR3 deletions and insertions than mice, indicating greater exonuclease and TdT activity.

Fluorescence-activated cell sorting was used to isolate naive CD4 T cells, defined as CD45RO-negative and CD62L-positive, from PBMCs. Roughly 52 ml of fresh peripheral blood was collected from each donor, and PBMCs were isolated by Ficoll density centrifugation. All samples were sorted on a FACSAria III instrument and reached purity above 85%. The QIAGEN blood and tissue kit was used to extract genomic DNA from the sorted cells, and that DNA was then quantified on a NanoDrop 1000. TCR alpha and beta chains were deep sequenced and quantified on the immunoSEQ platform using multiplex PCR of genomic DNA. The authors' analysis ran thus. TCR sequences were annotated using IMGT gene and region definitions. Out-of-frame rearrangements were taken as a proxy for the preselection repertoire and were compared with in-frame clonotypes. Repertoire size was estimated with the iCHAO1 estimator supplied with the immunoSEQ platform. Clonal inequality was measured with a Gini index on in-frame amino acid clonotypes, based on the Lorenz curve. The intersect function of the R package tcR was used to count shared clonotypes, and the Jaccard index was used to score similarity. Frequencies of V, J and V-J usage were subjected to principal component analysis with the R prcomp function, without normalization. TCRdb re-hosts the immuneACCESS table, in-frame sequences only. Its copies lack some clones; in the studies checked, an unresolved V gene accounts for under half of them, and the cause for the rest is not known. That table is the source of V, J and clone size, and D and trimming were worked out from the DNA. This sample holds tens of thousands of clones; roughly 94% were observed only once. 18% of the sample is in the top ten clones.

As concerns this clone: Its binding antigen is unknown. Per-base qualities were not stored, and no clone one base away is much larger.

The sample was naive CD4+ T cells from blood. The cell subset or site label, as the study defines it: CD45RO-negative CD62L-positive naive CD4 T cells. The TCR originated in a person between 55 and 69 years old in good health. Recombination connected TRBV5-1 to TRBJ2-1; a tentative D match to TRBD2 spans 5 bases. The CDR3 has the sequence CASSLRVARDNEQFF. The bases are TGCGCCAGCAGCTTGCGAGTAGCGAGGGACAATGAGCAGTTCTTC.